The 18 T cell receptor beta chains below all came from one sample that was sequenced in a study of T-cell memory formation after mild COVID-19. Via MiXCR, TCRdb re-called the 5' RACE reads, giving one row per CDR3 protein. The data hold a few hundred thousand distinct CDR3 sequences, with about a sixth observed a single time. Source material: PBMCs or a T cell subset sorted from them (not recorded which). These receptors originate from a young man who had mild COVID-19 (a few samples of this study predate the infection). Cell type and time point are not known.

At least ten counts were recorded for this clonotype. The chain has TRBV5-1 and TRBJ2-1; 8 nucleotides match TRBD1. CDR1 and CDR2 from the germline V gene are SGHRS and YFSETQ. The V segment lost 3 bases and the J segment 1 base; nucleotides outside the gene matches: 6. The CDR3 totals 16 residues. The DNA of the CDR3 is TGCGCCAGCAGCTCCGGCGGGACAGGTTCCTACAATGAGCAGTTCTTC. As protein: CASSSGGTGSYNEQFF.

V is TRBV29-1 and J is TRBJ1-1; D gene unclear. The CDR3 loop spans 12 amino acids. Germline V CDR1 and CDR2: SQVTM, ANQGSEA. V was shortened by 7 bases and J by 0 bases, with 9 bases between the two germline ends. Here the CDR3 reads CSGTKMNTEAFF. CDR3 nucleotides: TGCAGCGGTACTAAAATGAACACTGAAGCTTTCTTT. Variable domain in full (rest from reference TRBV29-1 and TRBJ1-1): SAVISQKPSRDICQRGTSLTIQCQVDSQVTMMFWYRQQPGQSLTLIATANQGSEATYESGFVIDKFPISRPNLTFSTLTVSNMSPEDSSIYLCSGTKMNTEAFFGQGTRLTVV.

The V and J genes are TRBV3-1 and TRBJ1-2, with D unclear. CDR1 is LGHDT and CDR2 is YNNKEL in the germline V gene (reference sequence). This CDR3 is built from 13 residues. The germline V and J ends were trimmed by 3 bases and 4 bases, with 9 bases remaining between them. The CDR3 DNA reads TGTGCCAGCAGCCAGGGTGTCCTCTATGGCTACACCTTC. It is translated as CASSQGVLYGYTF.

This clonotype was counted ten times or more. This chain connects TRBV29-1 to TRBJ2-1; 9 bases are shared with TRBD1. J was trimmed by 11 bases and V by 6 bases; bases with no gene match: 8. CDR1 and CDR2 (germline): SQVTM, ANQGSEA. This CDR3 region has 12 residues. The CDR3 is CSVHTGGPQQFF. The CDR3 DNA reads TGCAGCGTACACACAGGGGGCCCCCAGCAGTTCTTC.

The V and J genes are TRBV21-1 and TRBJ2-1; TRBD2, the D gene given by the table, was not confirmed from the DNA. TRBV21-1 is designated a pseudogene. The CDR3 spans 18 residues. CDR3 residues: CASSKATSQDYDLGEQFF. The CDR3 nucleotides read TGTGCCAGCAGCAAAGCGACGTCCCAAGACTACGACTTGGGTGAGCAGTTCTTC.

A note on this clonotype: At one of its ends the junction is not consistent with the germline gene, which may arise from a read error. The J gene is TRBJ2-3, the V gene TRBV12-3 or TRBV12-4; possibly TRBD2 for D (5 bases). CDR3 length: 16 amino acids. The CDR3 DNA is TGTGCCAGCGGGGTCGGTCATGGGGAGATCACAAATACGCAGTATTTT. It is translated as CASGVGHGEITNTQYF.

This clonotype was detected only a few times. The rearrangement joins TRBV9 to TRBJ2-2, with D possibly being TRBD1 (5 bases). Trimming shortened V by 0 bases and J by 1 base, and 7 bases separated the two germline ends. This CDR3 contains 15 residues. Germline values: CDR1 SGDLS, CDR2 YYNGEE. The chain's CDR3 is CASSVVGQNTGELFF. The CDR3 DNA follows: TGTGCCAGCAGCGTAGTCGGACAGAACACCGGGGAGCTGTTTTTT.

At least ten counts were recorded for this clonotype. The chain is built from TRBV5-1 and TRBJ2-3, with 10 nucleotides matching TRBD2. Germline CDR1 is SGHRS and CDR2 is YFSETQ. This CDR3 comprises 16 residues. Losses at the gene ends were 4 bases for V and 1 base for J; bases not matched to a gene: 6. The CDR3 loop is CASSPSTSGGTDTQYF. CDR3 DNA: TGCGCCAGCAGCCCCTCAACTAGCGGGGGCACAGATACGCAGTATTTT.

In this sample, this clonotype turned up a few times. This sequence joins TRBV25-1 and TRBJ2-6; TRBD2 might be the D (5 bases). CDR1 and CDR2 from the germline V gene are MGHDK and SYGVNS. The CDR3 consists of 18 residues. With 10 bases removed from V and 0 bases from J, the gap between germline ends came to 22 bases. CDR3 DNA sequence: TGTGCCACCACCGGGGTCCAAGGACGAAGCTCTGGGGCCAACGTCCTGACTTTC. Its protein product is CATTGVQGRSSGANVLTF.

This clonotype was detected only a few times. The chain combines TRBV5-5 with TRBJ2-7; D is unresolved. The ends were cut back, 3 bases at V and 2 bases at J, with 21 bases in the middle. The CDR3 is 17 residues long. In germline, CDR1 is SGHKS, CDR2 YYEKEE (reference sequence). This CDR3 is CASSSRMASGRTYEQYF. Written as DNA, the CDR3 is TGTGCCAGCAGCTCCCGGATGGCCTCCGGCCGTACCTACGAGCAGTACTTC.

This clonotype has only a few counts. The chain carries TRBV9 and TRBJ1-1, with no clear D. This CDR3 comprises 13 residues. V lost 0 bases, J lost 1 base, and 4 bases lay in between. CDR1 is SGDLS, CDR2 YYNGEE, per germline. CDR3 protein: CASSVGSNTEAFF. For the CDR3, the DNA is TGTGCCAGCAGCGTAGGATCGAACACTGAAGCTTTCTTT.

This clonotype has a handful of counts. The genes are TRBV5-1 and TRBJ1-3; tentatively, D is TRBD1 (5 bases). This CDR3 spans 14 amino acids. Germline V gene sequence: CDR1 SGHRS, CDR2 YFSETQ. The V end lost 4 bases, the J end lost 4 bases, and 12 bases lay between the germline ends. CDR3 sequence reads: CASSPGQPGNTIYF. The CDR3 DNA follows: TGCGCCAGCAGCCCAGGACAACCCGGAAACACCATATATTTT.

CDR3 protein: CASSQDLMAGAEAFF. CDR3 nucleotides: TGCGCCAGCAGCCAAGATCTGATGGCGGGCGCTGAAGCTTTCTTT. V and J are TRBV4-1 and TRBJ1-1; D is ambiguous. The CDR3 sequence is 15 residues long. CDR1 is MGHRA, CDR2 YSYEKL, per germline. Trimming pared 0 bases from V and 6 bases from J, leaving 14 bases between.

This clonotype was observed a handful of times. The V and J genes are TRBV12-3 or TRBV12-4 and TRBJ1-2; TRBD1 aligns across 8 bases. The CDR3 spans 13 residues. V lost 6 bases to trimming and J lost 7 bases; unmatched junction nucleotides: 7. The CDR3 DNA follows: TGTGCCAGCAGCTCCGACAGGGGTCCTGGCTACACCTTC. Protein: CASSSDRGPGYTF.

The chain uses TRBV7-2 and TRBJ2-4; D is possibly TRBD1 (6 bases). Germline assignment: CDR1 SGHTA and CDR2 FQGNSA. The ends were cut back, 1 base at V and 8 bases at J, with 9 bases in the middle. The CDR3 has 13 amino acids. The CDR3 DNA sequence: TGTGCCAGCAGCTTAGACAGGGAGTACATTCAGTACTTC. It specifies CASSLDREYIQYF.

This clonotype was seen a few times. The chain joins TRBV12-3 or TRBV12-4 to TRBJ1-3; D unclear. The length of the CDR3 is 16 residues. The V end was cut by 2 bases, the J end by 0 bases, with 11 bases between. The CDR3: CASSLKAAYSGNTIYF. The CDR3 DNA is TGTGCCAGCAGTTTAAAGGCGGCGTACTCTGGAAACACCATATATTTT.

This clonotype occurred a few times. The chain combines TRBV20-1 with TRBJ2-3; no clear D gene. The germline CDR1 and CDR2 sequences are DFQATT and SNEGSKA (reference sequence). V was pared by 0 bases and J by 6 bases, with 7 bases between. The CDR3 is 12 residues long. CDR3 amino acids: CSARDHLDTQYF. CDR3 bases: TGCAGTGCTAGAGATCACCTGGATACGCAGTATTTT.

This clonotype has only a few counts. The genes are TRBV2 and TRBJ2-3; tentative D call: TRBD1 (6 bases). The germline V gene has CDR1 SNHLY and CDR2 FYNNEI. Trimming shortened V by 8 bases and J by 2 bases, and 14 bases separated the two germline ends. The CDR3 runs 14 residues. The CDR3 sequence: CASGLTGYTDTQYF. CDR3 coding DNA: TGTGCCAGCGGATTGACAGGTTACACAGATACGCAGTATTTT.